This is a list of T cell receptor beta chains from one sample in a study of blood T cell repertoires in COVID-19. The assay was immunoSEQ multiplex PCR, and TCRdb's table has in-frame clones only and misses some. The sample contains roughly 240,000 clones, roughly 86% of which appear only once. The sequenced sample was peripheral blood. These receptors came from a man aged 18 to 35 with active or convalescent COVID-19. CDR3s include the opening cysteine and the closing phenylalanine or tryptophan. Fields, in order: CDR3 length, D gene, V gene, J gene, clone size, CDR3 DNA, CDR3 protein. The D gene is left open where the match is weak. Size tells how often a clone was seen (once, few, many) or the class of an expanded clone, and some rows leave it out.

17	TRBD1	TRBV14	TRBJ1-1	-	TGTGCCAGCAGCCAATGGGGTGGGACAGGAAGGGAGCGTGAAGCTTTCTTT	CASSQWGGTGREREAFF
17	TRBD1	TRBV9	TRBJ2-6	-	TGTGCCAGCAGTCCGGGACAGGGGGCAAGTGGGGCCAACGTCCTGACTTTC	CASSPGQGASGANVLTF
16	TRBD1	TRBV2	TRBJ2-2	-	TGTGCCAGCAGCTTCCGGGACAGGGGAAATACCGGGGAGCTGTTTTTT	CASSFRDRGNTGELFF
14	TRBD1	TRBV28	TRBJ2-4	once	TGTGCCAGCAGTTTAGGTCAGGGGGCGGACATTCAGTACTTC	CASSLGQGADIQYF
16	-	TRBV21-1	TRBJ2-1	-	TGTGCCAGCCCAGGGACTAGCGGGGGGAAGATGGATGAGCAGTTCTTC	CASPGTSGGKMDEQFF
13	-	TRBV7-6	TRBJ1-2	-	TGTGCCAGCTCCTATGGGCCCGAGAACGGCTACACCTTC	CASSYGPENGYTF
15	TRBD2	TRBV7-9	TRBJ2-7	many	TGTGCCAGCAGCTCCACTAGCGGGGGTTTCTACGAGCAGTACTTC	CASSSTSGGFYEQYF
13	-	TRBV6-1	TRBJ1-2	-	TGTGCCAGCAGTGTAGCGACAGAGTATGGCTACACCTTC	CASSVATEYGYTF
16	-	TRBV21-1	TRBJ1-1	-	TGTGCCAGCAGCAAACTGGAGGGGTCCCTGAACACTGAAGCTTTCTTT	CASSKLEGSLNTEAFF
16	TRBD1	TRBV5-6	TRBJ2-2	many	TGTGCCAGCAGCTTGGAGGGGACAGCGAACACCGGGGAGCTGTTTTTT	CASSLEGTANTGELFF
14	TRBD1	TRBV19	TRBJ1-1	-	TGTGCCAGTAGTACCTCTAGGGGACAGCCTGAAGCTTTCTTT	CASSTSRGQPEAFF
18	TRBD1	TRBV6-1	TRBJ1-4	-	TGTGCCAGCAGTGAAGTGTTCGTCGGACAGGCATTAAATGAAAAACTGTTTTTT	CASSEVFVGQALNEKLFF
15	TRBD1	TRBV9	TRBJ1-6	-	TGTGCCAGCAGCGTAGAAGCAGGGGGTTACTCACCCCTCCACTTT	CASSVEAGGYSPLHF
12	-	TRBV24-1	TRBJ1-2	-	TGTGCCACCAGTCTGGCAGGGTGGAGCTACACCTTC	CATSLAGWSYTF
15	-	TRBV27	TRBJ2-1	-	TGTGCCAGCAGCTCCATTCCGAGCTCCTACAATGAGCAGTTCTTC	CASSSIPSSYNEQFF
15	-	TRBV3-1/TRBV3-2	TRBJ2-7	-	TGTGCCAGCAGCCGGACACAGGGTTTGGGTTACGAGCAGTACTTC	CASSRTQGLGYEQYF
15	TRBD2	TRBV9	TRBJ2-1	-	TGTGCCAGCAAGTCTACGGGACTAGCGACAGGTGAGCAGTTCTTC	CASKSTGLATGEQFF
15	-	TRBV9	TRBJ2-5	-	TGTGCCAGCAGTGTACACGGGGCCGGGGGAGAGACCCAGTACTTC	CASSVHGAGGETQYF
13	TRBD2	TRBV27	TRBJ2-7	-	TGTGCCAGCAGCCTCGCGGGGGGCTACGAGCAGTACTTC	CASSLAGGYEQYF
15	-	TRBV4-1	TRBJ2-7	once	TGCGCCAGCAGCCAAGGGTCCGACAGATCCTACGAGCAGTACTTC	CASSQGSDRSYEQYF
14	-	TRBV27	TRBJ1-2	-	TGTGCCAGCAGTTTGGGGGGATTCCACTATGGCTACACCTTC	CASSLGGFHYGYTF